This T cell receptor (beta chain) was sequenced in a study of blood T cells in healthy people across ages. Per germline, CDR1 MGHRA and CDR2 YSYEKL. The CDR3 is 19 residues long. In this sample, this clonotype turned up a few times. What it binds is not known. Study-wide results and limits: Researchers judged that diversity estimates from one million T cells fell short of true values.

Together with a sample-barcoded 5' primer, a J-beta primer mix was included in a second PCR lasting about 6 to 11 cycles. TCRdb recomputed calls from the 5' RACE reads with MiXCR, one row per CDR3 protein. This sample carries more than 500,000 distinct CDR3 sequences, about 28% of them seen once, and the ten largest clones take 3% to 4%. The data also belong to a second study, concerning T cells of mothers and their children.

The sequence derives from a boy aged 2 to 9 in good health. V gene TRBV4-1 combines with J gene TRBJ2-5, with 11 bases that match TRBD1. The J call may not be correct, given that the DNA end is closer to TRBJ2-7. The sample consisted of blood. The CDR3 sequence: CASSQEGGTGGILSYEQYF. The CDR3 region has the DNA TGCGCCAGCAGCCAAGAAGGAGGGACAGGGGGGATCCTCTCCTACGAGCAGTACTTC.